Ten or more counts support the clone carrying this T cell receptor (beta chain). Its antigen is not known. The same CDR3 is also encoded by other DNA sequences in this sample. Genomic DNA per cell subset filled all wells of several immunoSEQ plates. The assay was immunoSEQ multiplex PCR, and TCRdb's table has in-frame clones only and misses some. The data show just over 2,000,000 clones, approximately 95% seen once. This CDR3 has 13 amino acids. Germline CDR1 and CDR2: MGHDK and SYGVNS. The V gene lost 3 bases and the J gene lost 7 bases, with 7 bases spanning the gap. This record comes from a study of shared clonotypes between healthy human individuals. Notes on the study in general: Rarefaction gave evidence that sorted-subset sequencing remained incomplete despite large depth.

This clonotype was sampled from a man between 18 and 35 years old in good health. The chain recombines TRBV25-1 with TRBJ1-6; D is uncertain. Sequenced: naive CD4+ T cells sorted from blood. Described subset: CD45RA+ positively selected. CDR3 DNA sequence: TGTGCCAGCAGTGACGGAGTCAATTCACCCCTCCACTTT. It is translated as CASSDGVNSPLHF.